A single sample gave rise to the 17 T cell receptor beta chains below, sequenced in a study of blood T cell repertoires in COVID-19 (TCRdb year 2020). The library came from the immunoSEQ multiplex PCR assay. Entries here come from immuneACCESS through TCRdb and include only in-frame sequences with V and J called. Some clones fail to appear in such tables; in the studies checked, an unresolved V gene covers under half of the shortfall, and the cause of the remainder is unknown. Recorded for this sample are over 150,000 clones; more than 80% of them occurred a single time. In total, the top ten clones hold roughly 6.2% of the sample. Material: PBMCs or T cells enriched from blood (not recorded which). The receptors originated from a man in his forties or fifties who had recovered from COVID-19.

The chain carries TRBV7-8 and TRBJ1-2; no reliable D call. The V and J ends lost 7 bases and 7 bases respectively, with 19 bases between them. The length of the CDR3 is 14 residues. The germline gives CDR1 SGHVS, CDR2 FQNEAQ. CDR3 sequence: CASTPSDPRGGYTF. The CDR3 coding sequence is TGTGCCAGCACCCCCTCAGACCCACGGGGTGGCTACACCTTC.

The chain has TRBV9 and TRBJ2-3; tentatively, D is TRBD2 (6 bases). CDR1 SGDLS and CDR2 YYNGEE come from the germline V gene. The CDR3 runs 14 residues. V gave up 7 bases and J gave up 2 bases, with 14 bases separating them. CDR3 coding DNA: TGTGCCAGCTCCGGGGGATTCTACACAGATACGCAGTATTTT. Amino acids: CASSGGFYTDTQYF. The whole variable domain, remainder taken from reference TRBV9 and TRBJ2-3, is DSGVTQTPKHLITATGQRVTLRCSPRSGDLSVYWYQQSLDQGLQFLIQYYNGEERAKGNILERFSAQQFPDLHSELNLSSLELGDSALYFCASSGGFYTDTQYFGPGTRLTVL.

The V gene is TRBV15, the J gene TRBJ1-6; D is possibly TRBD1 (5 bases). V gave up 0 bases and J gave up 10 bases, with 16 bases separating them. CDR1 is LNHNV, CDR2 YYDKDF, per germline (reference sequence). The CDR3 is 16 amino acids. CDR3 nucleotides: TGTGCCACCAGCAGAGATCTTACAACAGGAGGGTCACCCCTCCACTTT. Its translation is CATSRDLTTGGSPLHF.

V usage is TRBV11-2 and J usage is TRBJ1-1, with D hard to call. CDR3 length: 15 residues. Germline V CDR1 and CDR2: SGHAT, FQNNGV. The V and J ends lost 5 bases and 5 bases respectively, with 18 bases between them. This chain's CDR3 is CASSPNGVRKTEAFF. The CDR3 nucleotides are TGTGCCAGCAGCCCAAACGGGGTCAGGAAAACTGAAGCTTTCTTT.

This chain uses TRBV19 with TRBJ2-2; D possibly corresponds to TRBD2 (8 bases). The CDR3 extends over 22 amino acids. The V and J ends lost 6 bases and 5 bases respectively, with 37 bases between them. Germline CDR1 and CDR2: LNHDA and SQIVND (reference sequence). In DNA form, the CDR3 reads TGTGCCAGTAGACCCGACCCCATTGATCAACTAGCGGTATCGGGACAGACCGGGGAGCTGTTTTTT. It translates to CASRPDPIDQLAVSGQTGELFF.

CDR3 bases: TGTGCCAGTAGTATGGGGGGAAATCAGCCCCAGCATTTT. Protein: CASSMGGNQPQHF. V is TRBV19 and J is TRBJ1-5, with D possibly TRBD1 on 5 matching bases. V dropped 3 bases and J dropped 4 bases, with 7 bases sitting between them. The germline V gene encodes CDR1 LNHDA and CDR2 SQIVND (reference sequence). The CDR3 runs 13 residues.

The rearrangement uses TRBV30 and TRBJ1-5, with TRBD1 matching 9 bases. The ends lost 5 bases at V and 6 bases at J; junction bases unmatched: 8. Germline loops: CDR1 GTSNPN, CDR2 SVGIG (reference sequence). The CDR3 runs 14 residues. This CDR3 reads CAWGDRAAVQPQHF. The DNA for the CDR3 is TGTGCCTGGGGGGACAGGGCCGCCGTTCAGCCCCAGCATTTT.

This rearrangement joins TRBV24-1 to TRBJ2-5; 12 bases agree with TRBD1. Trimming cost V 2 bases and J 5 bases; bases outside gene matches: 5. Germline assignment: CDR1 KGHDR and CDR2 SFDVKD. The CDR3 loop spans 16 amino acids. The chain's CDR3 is CATSDSGTGGAETQYF. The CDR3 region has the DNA TGTGCCACCAGTGATTCCGGGACAGGGGGCGCGGAGACCCAGTACTTC.

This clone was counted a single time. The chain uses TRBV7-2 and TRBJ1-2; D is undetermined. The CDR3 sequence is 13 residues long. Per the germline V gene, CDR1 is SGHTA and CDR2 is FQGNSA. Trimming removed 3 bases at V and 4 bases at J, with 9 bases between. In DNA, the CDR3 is TGTGCCAGCAGCTTGTTTATCGGCTATGGCTACACCTTC. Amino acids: CASSLFIGYGYTF.

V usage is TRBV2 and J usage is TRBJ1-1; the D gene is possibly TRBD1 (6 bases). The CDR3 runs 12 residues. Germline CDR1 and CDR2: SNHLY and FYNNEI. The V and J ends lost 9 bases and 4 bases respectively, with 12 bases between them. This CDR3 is CASQGMLTEAFF. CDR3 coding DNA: TGTGCCAGTCAGGGGATGCTCACTGAAGCTTTCTTT.

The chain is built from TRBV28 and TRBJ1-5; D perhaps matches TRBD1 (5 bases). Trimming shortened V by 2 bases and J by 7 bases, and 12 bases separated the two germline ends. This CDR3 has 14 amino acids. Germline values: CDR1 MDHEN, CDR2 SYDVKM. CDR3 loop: CASSLEGRGQPQHF. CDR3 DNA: TGTGCCAGCAGTTTAGAGGGGCGGGGGCAGCCCCAGCATTTT.

The CDR3 spells CASSPGGPQHF. Here the CDR3 DNA reads TGCGCCAGCAGCCCGGGAGGGCCCCAGCATTTT. The chain combines TRBV10-2 with TRBJ1-5; no clear D gene. V was trimmed by 6 bases and J by 9 bases, leaving 9 bases between them. CDR1 WSHSY and CDR2 SAAADI come from the germline V gene. The CDR3 length is 11 residues.

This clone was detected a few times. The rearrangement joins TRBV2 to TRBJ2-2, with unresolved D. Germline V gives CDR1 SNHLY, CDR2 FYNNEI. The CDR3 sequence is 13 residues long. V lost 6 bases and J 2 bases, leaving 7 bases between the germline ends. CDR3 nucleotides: TGTGCCAGCAGCTACAGAAACACCGGGGAGCTGTTTTTT. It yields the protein CASSYRNTGELFF. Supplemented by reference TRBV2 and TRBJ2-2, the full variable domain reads EPEVTQTPSHQVTQMGQEVILRCVPISNHLYFYWYRQILGQKVEFLVSFYNNEISEKSEIFDDQFSVERPDGSNFTLKIRSTKLEDSAMYFCASSYRNTGELFFGEGSRLTVL.

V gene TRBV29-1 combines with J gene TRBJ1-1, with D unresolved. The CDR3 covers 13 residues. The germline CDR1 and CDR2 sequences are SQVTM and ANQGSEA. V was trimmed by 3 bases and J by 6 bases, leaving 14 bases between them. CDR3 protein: CSVETGLKPEAFF. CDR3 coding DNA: TGCAGCGTTGAGACGGGTCTGAAACCTGAAGCTTTCTTT.

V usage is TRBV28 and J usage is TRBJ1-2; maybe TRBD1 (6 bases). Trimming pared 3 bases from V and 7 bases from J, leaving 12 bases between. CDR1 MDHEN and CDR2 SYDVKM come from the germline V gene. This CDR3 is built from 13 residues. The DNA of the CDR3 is TGTGCCAGCAGTTTCCAGAGGGGGGGTGGCTACACCTTC. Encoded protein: CASSFQRGGGYTF.

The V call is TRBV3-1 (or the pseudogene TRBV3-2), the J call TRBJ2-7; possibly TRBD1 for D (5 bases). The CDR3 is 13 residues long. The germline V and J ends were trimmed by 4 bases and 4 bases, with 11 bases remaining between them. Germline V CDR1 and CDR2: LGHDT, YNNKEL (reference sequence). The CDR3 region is CASSPPGRYEQYF. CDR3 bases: TGTGCCAGCAGCCCCCCAGGGCGGTACGAGCAGTACTTC.

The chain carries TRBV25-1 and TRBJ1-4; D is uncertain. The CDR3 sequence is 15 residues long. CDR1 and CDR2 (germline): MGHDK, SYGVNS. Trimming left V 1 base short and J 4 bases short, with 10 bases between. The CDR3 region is CASSESVVINEKLFF. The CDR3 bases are TGTGCCAGCAGTGAATCCGTAGTGATTAATGAAAAACTGTTTTTT.